The 3 T cell receptor beta chains below all came from one sample that was sequenced in a study of blood T cell repertoires in COVID-19. The protocol was immunoSEQ multiplex PCR, while the TCRdb copy is restricted to in-frame clones and leaves out a portion. The sample lists tens of thousands of clones; around 85% were seen once. The specimen sequenced was peripheral blood. Every receptor here comes from a human donor in a cohort sampled during active COVID-19.

In its sample, this clone was seen a few times. The genes are TRBV6-1 and TRBJ2-7; D not resolved. The CDR3 is 15 residues long. Trimming left V 2 bases short and J 0 bases short, with 11 bases between. Germline CDR1 and CDR2: MNHNS and SASEGT. This chain's CDR3 is CASSEQKHSSYEQYF. CDR3 coding DNA: TGTGCCAGCAGTGAACAGAAACACAGCTCCTACGAGCAGTACTTC.

The CDR3 sequence is CASSPRTGGRAFF. The CDR3 DNA reads TGTGCCAGCAGCCCCCGGACAGGGGGAAGAGCTTTCTTT. The V and J genes are TRBV7-8 and TRBJ1-1; 10 bases are a match to TRBD1. The CDR3 length is 13 residues. Germline V gene data show CDR1 as SGHVS and CDR2 as FQNEAQ. Trimming at V came to 5 bases and at J to 10 bases, leaving 7 bases not matched to a gene. Variable domain in full (rest from reference TRBV7-8 and TRBJ1-1): GAGVSQSPRYKVAKRGQDVALRCDPISGHVSLFWYQQALGQGPEFLTYFQNEAQLDKSGLPSDRFFAERPEGSVSTLKIQRTQQEDSAVYLCASSPRTGGRAFFGQGTRLTVV.

This sequence joins TRBV18 and TRBJ2-7; TRBD2 aligns across 11 bases. The germline CDR1 and CDR2 sequences are KGHSH and LQKENI. Germline trimming cut 1 base from V and 3 bases from J; bases unmatched to any gene: 11. This CDR3 region has 18 residues. This CDR3 is CASSPRTAGTSGFYEQYF. CDR3 DNA: TGTGCCAGCTCACCACGGACAGCCGGGACTAGCGGCTTCTACGAGCAGTACTTC.